This T cell receptor beta chain was observed in a study of cytomegalovirus exposure and HLA in healthy donors. Primers: 60 Vbeta forward and 13 Jbeta reverse. Sequencing used immunoSEQ multiplex PCR; TCRdb keeps in-frame clones, though not all of them. The data contain 200,000 to 250,000 clones, approximately 82% of them singletons. The CDR3 has 13 amino acids. Looked up from germline, CDR1 is SGHTA and CDR2 is FQGNSA. Trimming cost V 2 bases and J 8 bases, with 12 bases left between them. This rearrangement joins TRBV7-2 to TRBJ1-1; the D is unclear. The receptor's source is a woman aged 60 to 75 in good health and CMV-seropositive. Input material: PBMCs. The CDR3 DNA reads as TGTGCCAGCAGCTTATTCCGCCAGGCCGAAGCTTTCTTT. Encoded protein: CASSLFRQAEAFF.